This T cell receptor (beta chain) was recovered during a study of tissue T cells after allogeneic stem cell transplantation (dated by TCRdb to about 2022). About the study as a whole: The study profiled TCR beta repertoires across many tissues from research autopsies of patients with and without GVHD, plus mouse models of GVHD. On the human side, the study was prospective and observational, with no blinding or randomization. The investigation overall reported the following: The patient cohort was small and varied clinically, and sampling depth was recognized as a limitation. Within patients, how anatomically similar tissues were was a major factor shaping TCR repertoire composition, regardless of disease or transplant status. In both patients and mice, T cells from blood and spleen covered only a limited part of the TCR repertoire found in tissues. Which tissue TCRs were alloreactive or antigen-specific was not determined in the study, and some clones might have been persisting host cells. Only a few T cell clones appeared in more than one patient, yet motif-based clustering showed tissue-specific repertoire signatures that were shared between patients.

Regarding this clone: This receptor's antigen is unknown. Because this receptor comes from a mouse, its gene names and germline sequences follow the mouse reference.

Libraries were built with the immunoSEQ multiplex PCR assay. TCRbeta CDR3 sequencing was done by Adaptive Biotechnologies at survey depth, reporting CDR3 sequences, V/J genes, productive frequency and template counts. TCR beta CDR3 regions were amplified from genomic DNA instead of RNA. On the authors' methods: Jensen-Shannon divergence was used to quantify pairwise repertoire overlap between tissues, with a value of 1 indicating complete divergence and a value of 0 indicating identical repertoires. Based on pairwise JSD values, tissues were grouped by single-linkage agglomerative hierarchical clustering, and the results were shown as dendrograms. GLIPH2 was run on all patient samples with simulation_depth 1000, kmer_min_depth 3 and cdr3_length_cutoff 8, and groups with more than two unique CDR3s were retained. In a standardized tissue-overlap score, Jaccard GLIPH-group overlap across patients was extrapolated to a standard repertoire size of 1000 clones. Linear mixed-effect models, with tissue as a fixed effect and individual as a random effect, were used to test how diversity related to clinical or experimental variables. TCRdb limited this immuneACCESS table to in-frame rearrangements with V and J called. A share of clones is missing; checked studies link under half to unresolved V genes, and the rest is unexplained. V and J calls and clone size are as listed in that table; D and trimming were resolved from the DNA. Across this sample there are some 22,000 clones, with more than 65% seen only once. The top ten clonotypes cover 0.41% of the sample.

This clonotype was sampled from a female BALB/c mouse in good health. The strain's MHC haplotype is H2-d. Sequences were obtained from blood.

This receptor has the CDR3 CTCSAAISQNTLYF. Partial CDR3 DNA: TGCACCTGCAGTGCAGCCATTAGTCAAAACACCTTGTAC. The chain joins TRBV1 to TRBJ2-4, with no reliable assignment of the D segment. Read data end 1 residue before the CDR3 end; the end is taken from the germline J gene. Reading from cysteine to phenylalanine, the CDR3 counts 14 amino acids. Only the CDR3 bases that were read are kept: 39 of them, in frame from base 1. V is clipped by 1 base and J by 0 bases, and the sequence between their germline boundaries is 5 bases long. The germline V gene (reference sequence) specifies NSQYPW as CDR1 and LRSPGD as CDR2.